The clone carrying this T cell receptor beta chain has ten or more counts. This entry is derived from a study of low-dose radiotherapy and immunotherapy resistance in tumors. Study at large: The schedule for Cohort 2 used 1 Gy per fraction every two weeks, which added up to 13 Gy over 26 weeks. With cycle 1 day 1 as the start, patients took oral aspirin 300 mg daily for four cycles.

Sample time point: before trial treatment. TRAV and TRBV primers primed cDNA for both TCRalpha and TCRbeta. TCRs were amplified for around 21 PCR cycles with a constant-region primer and V-primer adapter. TCRdb analysed the reads with MiXCR anew, one entry per CDR3 protein. The sample has approximately 70,000 distinct CDR3 sequences; less than 35% are singletons. The sequencing here drew on PBMCs, taken before treatment. The sequence derives from a female donor with ovarian cancer.

CDR3 loop: CASSPTGAGGQPQHF. The CDR3 nucleotides are TGTGCCAGCAGCCCCACAGGGGCGGGGGGTCAGCCCCAGCATTTT. The V and J genes are TRBV7-9 and TRBJ1-5, with TRBD1 matching 7 bases. The CDR3 contains 15 residues. The germline V gene encodes CDR1 SEHNR and CDR2 FQNEAQ (reference sequence). Trimming removed 5 bases from V and 6 bases from J; junction bases left unmatched: 10.